This T cell receptor (beta chain) emerged from a study of early T cells in non-severe SARS-CoV-2 infection. This clonotype has more than one count but fewer than ten. V lost 2 bases and J 2 bases, leaving 7 bases between the germline ends. This CDR3 has 14 amino acids. In germline, CDR1 is SGHRS, CDR2 YFSETQ. TCRdb passed the 5' RACE reads through MiXCR, listing each CDR3 protein once. Of tens of thousands of distinct CDR3 sequences listed, approximately 13% are singletons. Input material: whole blood. The origin of this receptor is an adult who was a healthcare worker with PCR-confirmed SARS-CoV-2 infection or an uninfected control (not recorded which). The chain employs TRBV5-1 and TRBJ2-2; no clear D. CDR3 nucleotides: TGCGCCAGCAGCTTAACAGCCAACACCGGGGAGCTGTTTTTT. Translating it yields CASSLTANTGELFF.